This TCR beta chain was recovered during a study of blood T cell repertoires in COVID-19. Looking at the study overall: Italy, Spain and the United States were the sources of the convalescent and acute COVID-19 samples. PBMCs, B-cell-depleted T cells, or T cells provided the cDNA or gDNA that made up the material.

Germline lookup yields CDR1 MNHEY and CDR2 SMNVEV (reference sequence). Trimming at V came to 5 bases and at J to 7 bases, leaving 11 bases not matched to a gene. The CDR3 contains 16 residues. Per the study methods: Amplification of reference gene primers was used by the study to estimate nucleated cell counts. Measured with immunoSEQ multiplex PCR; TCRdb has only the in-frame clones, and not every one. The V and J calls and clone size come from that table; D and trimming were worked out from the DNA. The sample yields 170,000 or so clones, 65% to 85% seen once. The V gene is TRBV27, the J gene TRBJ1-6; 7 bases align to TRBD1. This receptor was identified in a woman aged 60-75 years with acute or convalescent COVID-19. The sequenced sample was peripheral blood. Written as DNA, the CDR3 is TGTGCCAGCAGTCCGCGACAGGGAACGTTCAATTCACCCCTCCACTTT. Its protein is CASSPRQGTFNSPLHF.